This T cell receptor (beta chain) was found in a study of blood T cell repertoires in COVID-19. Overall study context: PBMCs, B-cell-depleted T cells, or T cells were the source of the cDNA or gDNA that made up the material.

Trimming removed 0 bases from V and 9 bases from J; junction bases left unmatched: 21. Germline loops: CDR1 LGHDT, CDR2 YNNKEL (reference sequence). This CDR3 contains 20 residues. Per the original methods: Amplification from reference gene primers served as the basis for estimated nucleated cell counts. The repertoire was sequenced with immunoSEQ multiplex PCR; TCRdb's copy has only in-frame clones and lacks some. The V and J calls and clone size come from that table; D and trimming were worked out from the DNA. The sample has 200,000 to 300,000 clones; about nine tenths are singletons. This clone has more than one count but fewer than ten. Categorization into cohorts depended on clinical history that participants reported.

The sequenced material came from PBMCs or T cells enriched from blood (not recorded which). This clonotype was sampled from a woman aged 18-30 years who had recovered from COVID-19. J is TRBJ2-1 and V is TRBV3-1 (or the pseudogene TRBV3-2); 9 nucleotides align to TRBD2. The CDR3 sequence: CASSQDVTGANSGSWVEQFF. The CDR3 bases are TGTGCCAGCAGCCAAGATGTAACCGGGGCCAATAGCGGGAGTTGGGTTGAGCAGTTCTTC.